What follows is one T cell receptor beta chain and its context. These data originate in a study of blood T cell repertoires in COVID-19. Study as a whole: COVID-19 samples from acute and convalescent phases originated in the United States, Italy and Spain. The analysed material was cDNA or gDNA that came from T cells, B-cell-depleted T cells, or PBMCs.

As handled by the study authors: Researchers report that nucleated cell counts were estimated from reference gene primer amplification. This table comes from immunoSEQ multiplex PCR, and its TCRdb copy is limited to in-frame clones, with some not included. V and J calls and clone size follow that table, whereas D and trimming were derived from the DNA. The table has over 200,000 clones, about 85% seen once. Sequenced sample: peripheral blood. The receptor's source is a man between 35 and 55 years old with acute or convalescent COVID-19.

CDR3 in amino acids: CASSQGQAPDTGELFF. The CDR3 bases are TGTGCCAGCAGCCAAGGACAGGCGCCGGACACCGGGGAGCTGTTTTTT. The rearrangement joins TRBV28 to TRBJ2-2; TRBD1 aligns across 7 bases. The CDR3 totals 16 residues. V trimming: 6 bases; J trimming: 3 bases; junction bases outside the gene matches: 10. Germline V gene sequence: CDR1 MDHEN, CDR2 SYDVKM.